This T cell receptor (beta chain) was found in a study of T cell responses to AZD1222 COVID-19 vaccine. General study points: Regions 160-218 and 743-854 dominated among vaccine-associated CD4 TCRs spanning spike. Only 5 or 6 people who got AZD1222 tested seropositive at baseline.

Here immunoSEQ multiplex PCR was the method, and the copy in TCRdb shows in-frame clones only, minus some. The sample includes approximately 140,000 clones, over 85% of them seen just once. With regard to this clone: The antigen is not known.

Trimming removed 5 bases at V and 7 bases at J, with 23 bases between. This CDR3 spans 17 amino acids. The germline gives CDR1 SGHVS, CDR2 FQNEAQ. The sequence was collected from an adult in good health. The sample consisted of peripheral blood, taken on day 0 of AZD1222 vaccination. The gene calls are TRBV7-8 and TRBJ2-2, with D possibly matching TRBD1 (5 bases). In nucleotides, the CDR3 is TGTGCCAGCAGCCAACGACCCCCGGCAGGGCTCGGCGGGGAGCTGTTTTTT. This codes for CASSQRPPAGLGGELFF.